The 29 T cell receptor beta chains below were found in one sample sequenced in a study of siplizumab effects on memory and regulatory T cells. Sequencing was performed with immunoSEQ multiplex PCR; in TCRdb, only in-frame clones are kept and a portion is missing. The sample includes roughly 100,000 clones, around 90% seen only once; the top ten take about 11%. The sample consisted of non-Treg CD4+ T cells sorted from blood. The receptors were gathered from a human donor in good health.

The CDR3 reads CASSLRIVIRGPSYEQYF. The CDR3 region has the DNA TGTGCCAGCAGTTTACGCATTGTCATCAGGGGGCCGTCCTACGAGCAGTACTTC. The chain carries TRBV28 and TRBJ2-7, with 8 bases lining up with TRBD1. The germline V gene has CDR1 MDHEN and CDR2 SYDVKM. J lost 1 base, V lost 2 bases, and 13 bases had no gene match. This CDR3 is 18 amino acids long.

The rearrangement uses TRBV29-1 and TRBJ2-7; 11 nucleotides align to TRBD1. Trimming removed 4 bases from V and 4 bases from J; junction bases left unmatched: 15. Per germline, CDR1 SQVTM and CDR2 ANQGSEA. This CDR3 contains 17 residues. The DNA for the CDR3 is TGCAGCGTTGGAAAAAGGACAGGGGGCTTTCTAAGATACGAGCAGTACTTC. Encoded protein: CSVGKRTGGFLRYEQYF.

This rearrangement joins TRBV6-1 to TRBJ1-4; D gene ambiguous. Trimming shortened V by 9 bases and J by 6 bases, and 17 bases separated the two germline ends. In germline, CDR1 is MNHNS, CDR2 SASEGT. This CDR3 is 14 amino acids long. CDR3 sequence (DNA): TGTGCCAGTAGCTCGGGGTCCCTGGATGAAAAACTGTTTTTT. Encoded protein: CASSSGSLDEKLFF.

This chain connects TRBV9 to TRBJ2-3; 15 bases line up with TRBD2. CDR1 and CDR2 (germline): SGDLS, YYNGEE. The V and J ends lost 3 bases and 2 bases, in that order; junction bases with no gene match: 10. This CDR3 spans 19 amino acids. CDR3 bases: TGTGCCAGCAGCGGGCTTCCCGGGACTAGCGGGAGGTTCACAGATACGCAGTATTTT. Translating it yields CASSGLPGTSGRFTDTQYF. The complete variable domain, with remaining parts taken from reference TRBV9 and TRBJ2-3, reads DSGVTQTPKHLITATGQRVTLRCSPRSGDLSVYWYQQSLDQGLQFLIQYYNGEERAKGNILERFSAQQFPDLHSELNLSSLELGDSALYFCASSGLPGTSGRFTDTQYFGPGTRLTVL.

V usage is TRBV27 and J usage is TRBJ2-7; the match to TRBD2 covers 7 bases. The germline CDR1 and CDR2 sequences are MNHEY and SMNVEV (reference sequence). The CDR3 sequence is 16 residues long. V was pared by 5 bases and J by 0 bases, with 10 bases of the junction left unmatched. CDR3 nucleotide sequence: TGTGCCAGCAGTGTACAGCCTAGCGGACGCTCCTACGAGCAGTACTTC. It specifies CASSVQPSGRSYEQYF.

This clone was detected once. The V call is TRBV7-2, the J call TRBJ1-1, with unresolved D. This CDR3 is built from 13 residues. Germline V gene data show CDR1 as SGHTA and CDR2 as FQGNSA. Trimming shortened V by 4 bases and J by 2 bases, and 8 bases separated the two germline ends. CDR3 in amino acids: CASSSPENTEAFF. As DNA, the CDR3 is TGTGCCAGCAGCTCGCCCGAAAACACTGAAGCTTTCTTT.

The J gene is TRBJ2-1, the V gene TRBV7-2; tentative D call: TRBD2 (5 bases). The CDR3 covers 13 residues. Germline V lookup: CDR1 SGHTA, CDR2 FQGNSA. V lost 4 bases and J 9 bases, leaving 13 bases between the germline ends. The CDR3 region has the DNA TGTGCCAGCAGCTACCTCTCGAGCGGTGAGCAGTTCTTC. This translates into CASSYLSSGEQFF.

This chain links TRBV18 with TRBJ2-5; either TRBD1 or TRBD2 may supply D (6 bases each). Trimming cost V 0 bases and J 2 bases, with 16 bases left between them. This CDR3 region has 17 residues. Germline V gene lookup returns CDR1 KGHSH and CDR2 LQKENI. The CDR3 coding sequence is TGTGCCAGCTCACCACCTGGACAGACTGGGGGGCAAGAGACCCAGTACTTC. As protein: CASSPPGQTGGQETQYF. Based on the CDR3 plus reference TRBV18 and TRBJ2-5, the full variable domain is NAGVMQNPRHLVRRRGQEARLRCSPMKGHSHVYWYRQLPEEGLKFMVYLQKENIIDESGMPKERFSAEFPKEGPSILRIQQVVRGDSAAYFCASSPPGQTGGQETQYFGPGTRLLVL.

The chain joins TRBV19 to TRBJ2-6, with TRBD1 identical over 8 bases. Germline loops: CDR1 LNHDA, CDR2 SQIVND (reference sequence). The trim removed 6 bases at V and 0 bases at J, leaving 13 bases unmatched. The CDR3 is made up of 19 amino acids. DNA of the CDR3: TGTGCCAGTAGGACACTGACCAGGGGGCCCTTCTCTGGGGCCAACGTCCTGACTTTC. Amino acid sequence: CASRTLTRGPFSGANVLTF.

The chain uses TRBV21-1 and TRBJ2-4. TRBV21-1 is shown as a pseudogene. The CDR3 is made up of 17 amino acids. The CDR3 region is CASWQGEGNLAKNIQYF. The DNA for the CDR3 is TGTGCCAGCTGGCAGGGAGAGGGGAACTTAGCCAAAAACATTCAGTACTTC.

The chain is built from TRBV19 and TRBJ2-7, with 7 bases fitting TRBD1. After removal of 5 bases from V and 0 bases from J, the junction contained 7 bases not matched to a gene. Germline V gene data show CDR1 as LNHDA and CDR2 as SQIVND (reference sequence). CDR3 length equals 15 residues. The CDR3 bases are TGTGCCAGTAGTGTCGGACAGGTGAGCTCCTACGAGCAGTACTTC. This encodes CASSVGQVSSYEQYF.

This clone was counted only a few times. A junction end diverges from the germline sequence, so it may reflect a read error. CDR3 coding DNA: TGTGCCGGTCCCGGGACAGGCCTTTTT. Encoded protein: CAGPGTGLF. The chain couples TRBV2 to TRBJ1-1, with 8 bases identical to TRBD1. Germline CDR1 and CDR2: SNHLY and FYNNEI. CDR3 size: 9 residues. Based on the CDR3 plus reference TRBV2 and TRBJ1-1, the full variable domain is EPEVTQTPSHQVTQMGQEVILRCVPISNHLYFYWYRQILGQKVEFLVSFYNNEISEKSEIFDDQFSVERPDGSNFTLKIRSTKLEDSAMYFCAGPGTGLFGQGTRLTVV.

This chain joins TRBV29-1 and TRBJ2-6; 9 nucleotides line up with TRBD1. V lost 6 bases, J lost 0 bases, and 9 bases stayed unmatched. The CDR3 is 17 residues long. CDR1 is SQVTM, CDR2 ANQGSEA, per germline. The CDR3 DNA reads as TGCAGCGTCGTTGGACAGGGGTCTAACTCTGGGGCCAACGTCCTGACTTTC. Its protein product is CSVVGQGSNSGANVLTF.

The chain is built from TRBV5-4 and TRBJ2-3, with 9 nucleotides matching TRBD2. The CDR3 has 17 amino acids. CDR1 SGHNT and CDR2 YYREEE come from the germline V gene (reference sequence). V lost 1 base to trimming and J lost 2 bases; unmatched junction nucleotides: 8. The CDR3 bases are TGTGCCAGCAGCTTGACAGTTCGGACTAGCGACACAGATACGCAGTATTTT. Amino acids: CASSLTVRTSDTDTQYF.

The V and J genes are TRBV29-1 and TRBJ2-5, with D possibly being TRBD1 (6 bases). Between the trimmed V and J ends, which lost 7 bases and 4 bases, there was a span of 28 bases. The CDR3 runs to 17 residues. CDR1 SQVTM and CDR2 ANQGSEA come from the germline V gene. The CDR3 DNA reads as TGCAGCGCACGGTCAGGACAGTCTCATAGAGTGGGAGAGACCCAGTACTTC. Its translation is CSARSGQSHRVGETQYF.

The chain has TRBV15 and TRBJ1-4; 7 positions match TRBD1. Germline trimming cut 4 bases from V and 6 bases from J; bases unmatched to any gene: 8. The CDR3 totals 15 residues. Germline V CDR1 and CDR2: LNHNV, YYDKDF (reference sequence). This CDR3 is CATSTGTARHEKLFF. The CDR3 DNA is TGTGCCACCAGCACTGGGACAGCGAGGCATGAAAAACTGTTTTTT. Supplemented by reference TRBV15 and TRBJ1-4, the full variable domain reads DAMVIQNPRYQVTQFGKPVTLSCSQTLNHNVMYWYQQKSSQAPKLLFHYYDKDFNNEADTPDNFQSRRPNTSFCFLDIRSPGLGDTAMYLCATSTGTARHEKLFFGSGTQLSVL.

On this clone itself: One end of the junction fails to match germline, which may point to a read error. The rearrangement links TRBV15 to TRBJ2-1; 8 nucleotides agree with TRBD2. CDR1 and CDR2 from the germline V gene are LNHNV and YYDKDF (reference sequence). The CDR3 is made up of 15 amino acids. The CDR3 region is CATRSRSGGHNEQFF. For the CDR3, the DNA is TGTGCCACCCGCAGTCGGAGCGGGGGCCACAATGAGCAGTTCTTC.

The chain uses TRBV9 and TRBJ2-2; D may be TRBD1 or TRBD2 (6 bases each). CDR1 is SGDLS, CDR2 YYNGEE, per germline. The CDR3 is made up of 15 amino acids. With 4 bases removed from V and 1 base from J, the gap between germline ends came to 11 bases. The DNA of the CDR3 is TGTGCCAGCAGCCCCCGGGGGCAGAACACCGGGGAGCTGTTTTTT. Encoded protein: CASSPRGQNTGELFF.

This chain connects TRBV28 to TRBJ2-1, with 7 positions matching TRBD1. With V trimmed by 7 bases and J by 2 bases, 5 bases remained unmatched. The CDR3 loop spans 14 amino acids. CDR1 and CDR2 (germline): MDHEN, SYDVKM. CDR3 DNA sequence: TGTGCCAGCAATCCGGGACAGACCTACAATGAGCAGTTCTTC. This translates into CASNPGQTYNEQFF.

V and J are TRBV7-9 and TRBJ2-5, with TRBD2 matching 10 bases. V lost 5 bases and J lost 6; bases outside the gene matches: 9. This CDR3 has 15 residues. CDR1 is SEHNR and CDR2 is FQNEAQ in the germline V gene (reference sequence). The CDR3 spells CASSLLLAGVKTQYF. CDR3 DNA: TGTGCCAGCAGCCTCCTCCTAGCGGGAGTTAAGACCCAGTACTTC.

In this sample, this clone turned up once. As DNA, the CDR3 is TGTGCCAGCAGCCCCCTTGACAGTATCTACGAGCAGTACTTC. It translates to CASSPLDSIYEQYF. The V and J genes are TRBV9 and TRBJ2-7, with a weak D call TRBD1 (5 bases). The CDR3 sequence is 14 residues long. Per the germline V gene, CDR1 is SGDLS and CDR2 is YYNGEE. V lost 4 bases and J 3 bases, leaving 14 bases between the germline ends.

The rearrangement joins TRBV5-6 to TRBJ1-2; D is uncertain. CDR1 and CDR2 from the germline V gene are SGHDT and YYEEEE. This CDR3 region has 12 residues. V shed 2 bases and J shed 7 bases, with 9 bases lying between them. The CDR3 spells CASSFTHSGYTF. As DNA, the CDR3 is TGTGCCAGCAGCTTTACACATAGTGGCTACACCTTC.

The chain recombines TRBV9 with TRBJ2-7, with 12 bases fitting TRBD2. CDR3 size: 13 residues. V lost 3 bases and J lost 7; bases outside the gene matches: 2. The V gene's germline CDR1 is SGDLS and CDR2 YYNGEE. DNA of the CDR3: TGTGCCAGCAGCGGACTAGCGGGAGCTGAGCAGTACTTC. Encoded protein: CASSGLAGAEQYF.

The chain is built from TRBV2 and TRBJ1-5; D is possibly TRBD1 (5 bases). Germline V gene sequence: CDR1 SNHLY, CDR2 FYNNEI. The CDR3 contains 14 residues. V lost 5 bases and J 7 bases, leaving 15 bases between the germline ends. CDR3: CASSWAGAGQPQHF. The CDR3 DNA sequence: TGTGCCAGCAGTTGGGCCGGGGCGGGACAGCCCCAGCATTTT.

The chain uses TRBV4-1 and TRBJ2-4; TRBD1 is a possible D gene (8 bases). There are 18 residues in the CDR3. Germline V gene lookup returns CDR1 MGHRA and CDR2 YSYEKL. The V end lost 4 bases, the J end lost 2 bases, and 21 bases lay between the germline ends. CDR3 nucleotide sequence: TGCGCCAGCAGCCCCGGGGGGCACAGGGGGTTTTCCAAAAACATTCAGTACTTC. Translating gives CASSPGGHRGFSKNIQYF.

CDR3 protein: CASSQEGQGFEKLFF. The CDR3 nucleotides read TGCGCCAGCAGCCAGGAGGGACAGGGTTTTGAAAAACTGTTTTTT. The chain has TRBV4-3 and TRBJ1-4; 9 positions match TRBD1. CDR1 is LGHNA, CDR2 YSLEER, per germline. J was trimmed by 7 bases and V by 3 bases; bases with no gene match: 6. The CDR3 is made up of 15 amino acids.

This clone was found once. The chain is built from TRBV6-1 and TRBJ2-3; TRBD2 might be the D (5 bases). CDR3 size: 15 residues. V lost 2 bases, J lost 1 base, and 10 bases lay in between. The germline gives CDR1 MNHNS, CDR2 SASEGT. The CDR3 DNA is TGTGCCAGCAGTGAAAGGGAGTGGGGCACAGATACGCAGTATTTT. Amino acids: CASSEREWGTDTQYF.

The chain recombines TRBV5-1 with TRBJ1-2, with a tentative D call TRBD1 (5 bases). The V and J ends lost 4 bases and 4 bases respectively, with 14 bases between them. Germline lookup yields CDR1 SGHRS and CDR2 YFSETQ. The CDR3 extends over 14 amino acids. For the CDR3, the DNA is TGCGCCAGCAGCGGGCCTGCAGGGAGCTATGGCTACACCTTC. Its protein is CASSGPAGSYGYTF.

This chain joins TRBV18 and TRBJ2-2; 7 bases agree with TRBD1. There are 15 residues in the CDR3. Germline-derived CDR1 and CDR2 are KGHSH and LQKENI. V was pared by 4 bases and J by 3 bases, with 5 bases of the junction left unmatched. In DNA, the CDR3 is TGTGCCAGCTCACTACAGGGGTCGGACACCGGGGAGCTGTTTTTT. Residues: CASSLQGSDTGELFF.